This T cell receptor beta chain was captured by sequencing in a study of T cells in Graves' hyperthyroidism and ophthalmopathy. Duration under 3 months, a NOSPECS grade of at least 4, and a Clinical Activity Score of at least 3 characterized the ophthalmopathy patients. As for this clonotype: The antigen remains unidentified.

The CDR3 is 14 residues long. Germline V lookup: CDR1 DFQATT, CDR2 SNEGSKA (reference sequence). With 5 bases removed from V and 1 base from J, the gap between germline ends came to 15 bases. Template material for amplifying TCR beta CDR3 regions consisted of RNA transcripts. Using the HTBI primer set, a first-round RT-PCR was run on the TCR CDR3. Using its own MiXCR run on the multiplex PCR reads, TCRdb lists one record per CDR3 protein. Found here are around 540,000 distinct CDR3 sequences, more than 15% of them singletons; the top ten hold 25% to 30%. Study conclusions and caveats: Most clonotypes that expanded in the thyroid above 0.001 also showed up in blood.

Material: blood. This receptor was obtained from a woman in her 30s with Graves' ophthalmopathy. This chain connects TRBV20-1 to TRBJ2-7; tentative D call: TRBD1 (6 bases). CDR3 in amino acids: CSALPDRQSYEQYF. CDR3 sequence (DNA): TGCAGTGCTCTCCCTGACAGGCAATCCTACGAGCAGTACTTC.